This T cell receptor (beta chain) stems from a study of PD-1 blockade in classical Hodgkin lymphoma. Assay: immunoSEQ multiplex PCR; the TCRdb copy retains only in-frame clones and omits some. The sample holds approximately 13,000 clones, roughly 84% seen once. Following autologous stem cell transplantation, relapse occurred in every patient, and exposure to brentuximab vedotin varied. The V gene lost 0 bases and the J gene lost 6 bases, with 12 bases spanning the gap. CDR3 length equals 14 residues. Germline CDR1 is SGHTS and CDR2 is YDEGEE. This material consisted of peripheral blood mononuclear cells (PBMCs), taken at baseline. This sequence originates from a human donor with classical Hodgkin lymphoma. V gene TRBV5-8 combines with J gene TRBJ1-1; a weak D match, TRBD1 (5 bases). The DNA of the CDR3 is TGTGCCAGCAGCTTGGGAGGGCCGGGACCTGAAGCTTTCTTT. This translates into CASSLGGPGPEAFF.